This TCR beta chain is drawn from a study of Graves' ophthalmopathy and Graves' hyperthyroidism (dated by TCRdb to 2017 to 2018). Study-level background: Stable hyperthyroidism was defined as no progression to ophthalmopathy within 18 months of follow-up. The independent validation cohort included about 19 hyperthyroidism patients plus 17 patients who later progressed from hyperthyroidism to ophthalmopathy. In roughly 6 hyperthyroidism patients, T-cell repertoires of thyroid tissue and blood were compared. To explore V-J signatures that distinguish ophthalmopathy from hyperthyroidism, a discovery set of 100 patients was enrolled, made up of 40 to 45 with ophthalmopathy and roughly 55 with stable hyperthyroidism. In total, 135 blood samples were TCR-sequenced: some 43 ophthalmopathy, some 75 hyperthyroidism and roughly 17 hyperthyroidism-to-ophthalmopathy patients. After sampling, hyperthyroidism patients received methimazole starting at 30 mg daily, and ophthalmopathy patients received high-dose intravenous methylprednisolone. TCR beta repertoire signatures were used to distinguish Graves' ophthalmopathy from Graves' hyperthyroidism and to predict progression to ophthalmopathy. Findings and caveats that apply to the study as a whole: Among expanded thyroid clonotypes with frequency above 0.001, most also showed up in blood, which suggests that blood repertoires may reflect the thyroid immune response. No statistical method was used to set the sample size in advance, and the investigators knew which group each participant was assigned to. In cross-validation, the 13-signature model distinguished ophthalmopathy from stable hyperthyroidism with about 87% sensitivity and nearly 82% specificity, and in the test set the corresponding values were around 80% and 75%. In validation, the model predicted ophthalmopathy progression with about 70% sensitivity and 72.22% specificity; some 13 predicted patients were CT-confirmed with GO in a median of around 6.5 months.

A word on this clonotype: Its antigen remains undetermined. No much larger clone is present one base from it, and per-base qualities are unavailable.

V ends up 4 bases short and J 0 bases short, with an unmatched junction base count of 5. Based on the germline V gene (reference sequence), the CDR1 and CDR2 sequences are SGHNT and YYREEE. From the cysteine up to the phenylalanine, the CDR3 has a length of 15 residues. CDR3 DNA only is kept here, 45 bases in frame from base 1. Patients with hyperthyroidism were aged 18 to 65 years, had been newly diagnosed, and had a disease duration of less than 2 months. Patients were excluded if they had other autoimmune diseases, uncontrolled infections, pregnancy or lactation. Diagnosis relied on clinical symptoms, serum thyroxine, TRAb, thyroid ultrasound and orbital computed tomography. Total RNA was extracted using Trizol reagent, and RNA quality was checked on an Agilent 2100 Bioanalyzer. TCR beta CDR3 regions were amplified from RNA transcripts for repertoire sequencing. A first-round RT-PCR used HTBI primers with the Qiagen OneStep RT-PCR kit, followed by a second-round multiplex PCR, size selection and purification. Libraries were sequenced on an Illumina HiSeq2000 using paired-end 100 bp reads. The original methods were these. SOAPnuke was used to process the reads, throwing out any read that had adapters, had uncalled bases, had a mean Phred below 15, or lacked an exact constant-primer or identifier match. High-quality paired reads were merged with COPE v1.2.5. Clonotypes were defined as unique nucleotide sequences and were aligned to IMGT TRB V, D and J references using MiTCR v1.1. Analysis was restricted to V-J combinations with a frequency above 0.0001, which covered 98% to 99.2% of repertoires. For each V-J combination, a TCR clonal expansion and chaos score was defined as F50 clonal expansion divided by the chaos observed in the TCRdist matrix. Features were reduced by Welch's t-statistics and random forest to approximately 12 V-J combinations, which fed a naive Bayes classifier. Thyroid-blood repertoire similarity was quantified with the Morisita-Horn index. TCRdb trimmed the raw reads at Q25, called clones with MiXCR and kept productive beta chains. Each entry merges the rows of one CDR3 protein and shows their most common DNA and genes. TCRdb's processing, not the authors', yielded these V and J calls. For this sample there are 500,000 to 600,000 distinct CDR3 sequences; under 40% appear just once. The ten largest clones add up to about 4.2% of the sample.

The chain employs TRBV5-4 and TRBJ2-7; TRBD1 matches 9 bases in the middle. The sequence derives from an adult man with Graves' hyperthyroidism. The specimen was peripheral blood or thyroid tissue (not recorded which). At the DNA level, the sequence is TGTGCCAGCAGCGCCGGGACAGGGAGCTCCTACGAGCAGTACTTC. Translation gives CASSAGTGSSYEQYF.